The 15 T cell receptor beta chains below come from one sample, sequenced in a study of blood T cell repertoires in COVID-19. This table comes from immunoSEQ multiplex PCR, and its TCRdb copy is limited to in-frame clones, with some not included. The sample holds roughly 53,000 clones, around 87% seen once. Sequenced: peripheral blood. All receptors derive from a woman of 80 years or more with COVID-19, enrolled during active disease.

The CDR3 sequence: CASSLAKGGARSGEQFF. DNA of the CDR3: TGCGCCAGCAGCTTGGCAAAGGGGGGGGCTCGGAGCGGTGAGCAGTTCTTC. The gene calls are TRBV5-1 and TRBJ2-1, with a tentative D call TRBD2 (7 bases). The CDR3 extends over 17 amino acids. V lost 0 bases to trimming and J lost 9 bases, with 22 bases between them. CDR1 and CDR2 (germline): SGHRS, YFSETQ.

The V gene is TRBV27, the J gene TRBJ1-2; D may be TRBD1 (5 bases). Per the germline V gene, CDR1 is MNHEY and CDR2 is SMNVEV (reference sequence). Trimming stripped 5 bases from V and 7 bases from J, with 26 bases between. The CDR3 consists of 17 residues. This chain's CDR3 is CASSPQRTATRRGGYTF. In nucleotides, the CDR3 is TGTGCCAGCAGTCCCCAACGGACGGCAACCAGAAGGGGTGGCTACACCTTC.

J is TRBJ1-5 and V is TRBV27; D not resolved. Trimming took off 5 bases at V and 2 bases at J, with 13 bases between the two ends. CDR1 is MNHEY and CDR2 is SMNVEV in the germline V gene (reference sequence). The CDR3 length is 15 residues. The CDR3 spells CASSNGRLGNQPQHF. CDR3 DNA sequence: TGTGCCAGCAGTAATGGGCGATTGGGCAATCAGCCCCAGCATTTT.

The chain combines TRBV7-2 with TRBJ1-4, with 8 bases lining up with TRBD1. After removal of 5 bases from V and 5 bases from J, the junction contained 10 bases not matched to a gene. The CDR3 length is 16 residues. CDR1 and CDR2 (germline): SGHTA, FQGNSA. The CDR3 protein is CASSPRTGQGNEKLFF. In DNA form, the CDR3 reads TGTGCCAGCAGCCCTCGAACAGGACAGGGAAATGAAAAACTGTTTTTT. The complete variable domain, with remaining parts taken from reference TRBV7-2 and TRBJ1-4, reads GAGVSQSPSNKVTEKGKDVELRCDPISGHTALYWYRQSLGQGLEFLIYFQGNSAPDKSGLPSDRFSAERTGGSVSTLTIQRTQQEDSAVYLCASSPRTGQGNEKLFFGSGTQLSVL.

V is TRBV5-1 and J is TRBJ1-6; D is possibly TRBD1 (6 bases). V lost 4 bases to trimming and J lost 0 bases, with 14 bases between them. From germline, CDR1 is SGHRS and CDR2 YFSETQ. The CDR3 runs 17 residues. Written as DNA, the CDR3 is TGCGCCAGCAGCGGGGACACGTCGAGCTCCTATAATTCACCCCTCCACTTT. Translation gives CASSGDTSSSYNSPLHF. Filled out from reference TRBV5-1 and TRBJ1-6, the complete variable domain reads KAGVTQTPRYLIKTRGQQVTLSCSPISGHRSVSWYQQTPGQGLQFLFEYFSETQRNKGNFPGRFSGRQFSNSRSEMNVSTLELGDSALYLCASSGDTSSSYNSPLHFGNGTRLTVT.

The chain recombines TRBV11-3 with TRBJ2-1; D gene unclear. This CDR3 has 15 amino acids. Germline assignment: CDR1 SGHNT and CDR2 YENEEA. V gave up 0 bases and J gave up 5 bases, with 11 bases separating them. The CDR3 region is CASSLDARSNNEQFF. CDR3 sequence (DNA): TGTGCCAGCAGCTTAGATGCCAGGTCTAACAATGAGCAGTTCTTC.

V is TRBV2 and J is TRBJ2-3; 12 nucleotides align to TRBD2. With V trimmed by 7 bases and J by 2 bases, 4 bases remained unmatched. This CDR3 has 15 residues. CDR1 SNHLY and CDR2 FYNNEI come from the germline V gene. CDR3 sequence: CASTRLAGVTDTQYF. The CDR3 coding sequence is TGTGCCAGCACCCGACTAGCGGGGGTCACAGATACGCAGTATTTT. The entire variable domain, with the rest obtained from reference TRBV2 and TRBJ2-3, is as follows: EPEVTQTPSHQVTQMGQEVILRCVPISNHLYFYWYRQILGQKVEFLVSFYNNEISEKSEIFDDQFSVERPDGSNFTLKIRSTKLEDSAMYFCASTRLAGVTDTQYFGPGTRLTVL.

The rearrangement joins TRBV5-1 to TRBJ1-1; possible D gene TRBD1, 5 bases. This CDR3 region has 14 residues. V was shortened by 0 bases and J by 4 bases, with 10 bases between the two germline ends. Per the germline V gene, CDR1 is SGHRS and CDR2 is YFSETQ. The chain's CDR3 is CASSLVGASTEAFF. The CDR3 nucleotides are TGCGCCAGCAGCTTGGTTGGGGCCTCCACTGAAGCTTTCTTT.

This rearrangement joins TRBV10-3 to TRBJ1-1; 8 bases agree with TRBD1. The CDR3 covers 16 residues. Germline V gene sequence: CDR1 ENHRY, CDR2 SYGVKD. V lost 4 bases, J lost 4 bases, and 11 bases stayed unmatched. CDR3 DNA sequence: TGTGCCATCAGTGTGACGGACAGGGATAGAGTCACTGAAGCTTTCTTT. Translating gives CAISVTDRDRVTEAFF.

The chain joins TRBV28 to TRBJ1-2; 9 positions match TRBD1. The CDR3 has 21 amino acids. Germline V gives CDR1 MDHEN, CDR2 SYDVKM. V shed 10 bases and J 0 bases; nucleotides not matched to a gene: 27. The CDR3 spells CATTAYGTGYSTGGTNYGYTF. CDR3 DNA sequence: TGTGCCACCACTGCCTATGGGACAGGGTACTCAACAGGGGGTACTAACTATGGCTACACCTTC.

This clone came up once. The chain combines TRBV19 with TRBJ1-4, with 10 bases identical to TRBD1. The germline V gene has CDR1 LNHDA and CDR2 SQIVND (reference sequence). V was pared by 4 bases and J by 6 bases, with 8 bases of the junction left unmatched. The CDR3 runs to 16 residues. CDR3 sequence (DNA): TGTGCCAGTAGTACGCCGGACAGGGGGTCTTATGAAAAACTGTTTTTT. Amino acid sequence: CASSTPDRGSYEKLFF. The whole variable domain, filled in from reference TRBV19 and TRBJ1-4, reads DGGITQSPKYLFRKEGQNVTLSCEQNLNHDAMYWYRQDPGQGLRLIYYSQIVNDFQKGDIAEGYSVSREKKESFPLTVTSAQKNPTAFYLCASSTPDRGSYEKLFFGSGTQLSVL.

V usage is TRBV30 and J usage is TRBJ1-1, with 7 positions matching TRBD1. The junction had 7 bases not matched to a gene; V was cut back by 3 bases and J by 6 bases. CDR3 length equals 13 residues. The V gene's germline CDR1 is GTSNPN and CDR2 SVGIG (reference sequence). CDR3 nucleotides: TGTGCCTGGAGAGACGAGGGGGCCGCTGAAGCTTTCTTT. The encoded protein is CAWRDEGAAEAFF. Drawing the rest from reference TRBV30 and TRBJ1-1, the complete variable domain is SQTIHQWPATLVQPVGSPLSLECTVEGTSNPNLYWYRQAAGRGLQLLFYSVGIGQISSEVPQNLSASRPQDRQFILSSKKLLLSDSGFYLCAWRDEGAAEAFFGQGTRLTVV.

This clone was observed a few times. This chain connects TRBV5-1 to TRBJ2-1, with 9 bases matching TRBD2. CDR3 length: 16 residues. Losses at the gene ends were 0 bases for V and 6 bases for J; bases not matched to a gene: 7. Germline V gene lookup returns CDR1 SGHRS and CDR2 YFSETQ. CDR3 nucleotides: TGCGCCAGCAGCTTGGTAGCGGGAGTTCTTGGCAATGAGCAGTTCTTC. Its translation: CASSLVAGVLGNEQFF. Full variable domain (missing parts from reference TRBV5-1 and TRBJ2-1): KAGVTQTPRYLIKTRGQQVTLSCSPISGHRSVSWYQQTPGQGLQFLFEYFSETQRNKGNFPGRFSGRQFSNSRSEMNVSTLELGDSALYLCASSLVAGVLGNEQFFGPGTRLTVL.

The V call is TRBV24-1, the J call TRBJ1-2; 9 nucleotides line up with TRBD1. This CDR3 region has 12 residues. After removal of 12 bases from V and 8 bases from J, the junction contained 9 bases not matched to a gene. CDR1 is KGHDR, CDR2 SFDVKD, per germline. The CDR3 loop reads CASKQGARGYTF. As DNA, the CDR3 is TGTGCCTCAAAACAGGGGGCCAGGGGCTACACCTTC.

The CDR3 coding sequence is TGTGCCAGCAGTTACCCCTCCCAGCCCCAGCATTTT. Translating gives CASSYPSQPQHF. The V call is TRBV6-5, the J call TRBJ1-5; D call uncertain. Germline-derived CDR1 and CDR2 are MNHEY and SVGAGI. V was trimmed by 2 bases and J by 7 bases, leaving 6 bases between them. The length of the CDR3 is 12 residues.